The 21 T cell receptor beta chains below all came from one sample that was sequenced in a study of blood T cell repertoires in COVID-19. Using immunoSEQ multiplex PCR, the repertoire was profiled, and TCRdb retains in-frame clones only, with some absent. The sample shows roughly 250,000 clones, approximately 92% of them seen only once. The sample was PBMCs or T cells enriched from blood (not recorded which). The receptor source for this set is a woman aged 18-29 years who had recovered from COVID-19.

V usage is TRBV5-1 and J usage is TRBJ2-5; D is unclear. The CDR3 has 14 residues. Germline loops: CDR1 SGHRS, CDR2 YFSETQ. Trimming left V 1 base short and J 0 bases short, with 7 bases between. The CDR3 protein is CASSLPRHQETQYF. DNA of the CDR3: TGCGCCAGCAGCTTGCCGAGGCACCAAGAGACCCAGTACTTC.

V usage is TRBV3-1 (or the pseudogene TRBV3-2) and J usage is TRBJ1-1, with TRBD1 as a possible D gene (5 bases). Germline assignment: CDR1 LGHDT and CDR2 YNNKEL (reference sequence). V lost 4 bases and J lost 6, with 12 bases in between. The CDR3 is 13 amino acids. In DNA, the CDR3 is TGTGCCAGCAGCCCCACGGGGGAGGCTGAAGCTTTCTTT. It specifies CASSPTGEAEAFF.

This clone was recorded only once. The chain carries TRBV7-3 and TRBJ2-7; 10 nucleotides match TRBD1. This CDR3 has 15 residues. The J segment lost 2 bases and the V segment lost 2 bases, leaving 3 bases of the junction unmatched. CDR1 is SGHTA, CDR2 FQGTGA, per germline. The CDR3 sequence is CASSLGQGDTYEQYF. In DNA form, the CDR3 reads TGTGCCAGCAGCTTAGGACAGGGGGATACCTACGAGCAGTACTTC.

V usage is TRBV18 and J usage is TRBJ2-2, with 9 bases identical to TRBD2. This CDR3 spans 16 amino acids. CDR1 and CDR2 from the germline V gene are KGHSH and LQKENI. The V and J ends lost 1 base and 4 bases, in that order; junction bases with no gene match: 4. The CDR3 protein is CASSPQSGGPTGELFF. For the CDR3, the DNA is TGTGCCAGCTCACCACAAAGCGGGGGGCCCACCGGGGAGCTGTTTTTT.

The chain carries TRBV28 and TRBJ1-6; D uncertain. V was clipped by 6 bases and J by 0 bases, with 15 bases between them. The CDR3 length is 17 residues. The germline V gene encodes CDR1 MDHEN and CDR2 SYDVKM. The CDR3 region has the DNA TGTGCCAGCAGACAGCCTGAATTGAGCTCCTATAATTCACCCCTCCACTTT. It specifies CASRQPELSSYNSPLHF.

This clone was seen a single time. Here the CDR3 DNA reads TGTGCCAGCAGCTTAGAACAGGGGGCTGACACTGAAGCTTTCTTT. Translated, it gives CASSLEQGADTEAFF. The rearrangement uses TRBV11-2 and TRBJ1-1; TRBD1 agrees at 9 bases. The junction had 2 bases not matched to a gene; V was cut back by 0 bases and J by 3 bases. In germline, CDR1 is SGHAT, CDR2 FQNNGV. The CDR3 extends over 15 amino acids.

The chain is built from TRBV5-1 and TRBJ1-2; D is uncertain. There are 14 residues in the CDR3. V was cut by 4 bases and J by 1 base, with 11 bases left in between. Germline CDR1 reads SGHRS; CDR2 reads YFSETQ. DNA of the CDR3: TGCGCCAGCAGCCTTGAGGGAGGTAACTATGGCTACACCTTC. As protein: CASSLEGGNYGYTF.

The chain combines TRBV2 with TRBJ1-2; tentative D call: TRBD1 (5 bases). This CDR3 has 13 amino acids. Trimming stripped 8 bases from V and 0 bases from J, with 10 bases between. Germline-derived CDR1 and CDR2 are SNHLY and FYNNEI. The CDR3 is CASEQGSNYGYTF. In nucleotides, the CDR3 is TGTGCCAGCGAGCAGGGCTCTAACTATGGCTACACCTTC.

In its sample, this clone was seen once. The chain links TRBV29-1 to TRBJ1-2, with D perhaps TRBD1 (5 bases). The CDR3 consists of 11 residues. The V end was cut by 7 bases, the J end by 10 bases, with 16 bases between. The germline gives CDR1 SQVTM, CDR2 ANQGSEA. The CDR3 is CSAQGGGFYTF. In DNA, the CDR3 is TGCAGCGCCCAGGGCGGGGGGTTCTACACCTTC. Full variable domain (missing parts from reference TRBV29-1 and TRBJ1-2): SAVISQKPSRDICQRGTSLTIQCQVDSQVTMMFWYRQQPGQSLTLIATANQGSEATYESGFVIDKFPISRPNLTFSTLTVSNMSPEDSSIYLCSAQGGGFYTFGSGTRLTVV.

The genes are TRBV13 and TRBJ2-3; a weak D match, TRBD1 (7 bases). Germline CDR1 PRHDT, CDR2 FYEKMQ (reference sequence). This CDR3 spans 15 amino acids. V was trimmed by 0 bases and J by 6 bases, leaving 13 bases between them. The CDR3, as DNA: TGTGCCAGCAGCTTAGGCGCCCCAGGGGGGGATACGCAGTATTTT. Encoded protein: CASSLGAPGGDTQYF.

V usage is TRBV7-3 and J usage is TRBJ2-3; possible D gene TRBD2, 6 bases. CDR1 and CDR2 (germline): SGHTA, FQGTGA. The CDR3 runs 14 residues. Trimming removed 2 bases from V and 5 bases from J, with 11 bases in between. The chain's CDR3 is CASSLYRREDTQYF. In nucleotides, the CDR3 is TGTGCCAGCAGCTTATATAGGAGGGAAGATACGCAGTATTTT. Supplemented by reference TRBV7-3 and TRBJ2-3, the full variable domain reads GAGVSQTPSNKVTEKGKYVELRCDPISGHTALYWYRQSLGQGPEFLIYFQGTGAADDSGLPNDRFFAVRPEGSVSTLKIQRTERGDSAVYLCASSLYRREDTQYFGPGTRLTVL.

This rearrangement joins TRBV28 to TRBJ2-7; D may be TRBD1 (5 bases). Germline CDR1 reads MDHEN; CDR2 reads SYDVKM. Trimming took 6 bases from V and 1 from J, leaving 13 bases between them. The CDR3 has 14 amino acids. CDR3 amino acids: CASRRTGLSYEQYF. The CDR3 DNA reads as TGTGCCAGCAGAAGAACAGGTCTATCCTACGAGCAGTACTTC.

This clone was observed a single time. V and J are TRBV25-1 and TRBJ1-4; maybe TRBD1 (6 bases). This CDR3 is 15 amino acids long. The V end was cut by 2 bases, the J end by 7 bases, with 14 bases between. The germline CDR1 and CDR2 sequences are MGHDK and SYGVNS. The CDR3 sequence: CASSEPTGTGEKLFF. The DNA for the CDR3 is TGTGCCAGCAGTGAACCTACAGGGACGGGTGAAAAACTGTTTTTT.

The chain employs TRBV12-5 and TRBJ1-1; 10 bases map to TRBD1. The J segment lost 2 bases and the V segment lost 1 base, leaving 4 bases of the junction unmatched. Germline V lookup: CDR1 LGHNT, CDR2 FRNRAP. The CDR3 loop spans 16 amino acids. The DNA of the CDR3 is TGTGCTAGTGGTTTGGACGGGACAGGGGTTAACACTGAAGCTTTCTTT. Protein sequence: CASGLDGTGVNTEAFF.

J is TRBJ1-2 and V is TRBV29-1; possible D gene TRBD1, 6 bases. From germline, CDR1 is SQVTM and CDR2 ANQGSEA. The V and J ends lost 8 bases and 5 bases respectively, with 18 bases between them. The length of the CDR3 is 13 residues. The CDR3 DNA is TGCAGCATAAGACAGGTCCTTGGGTATGGCTACACCTTC. Translating gives CSIRQVLGYGYTF.

The chain recombines TRBV10-2 with TRBJ2-1; weak D call: TRBD2 (6 bases). CDR3 length: 12 amino acids. CDR1 is WSHSY, CDR2 SAAADI, per germline. The V end lost 7 bases, the J end lost 8 bases, and 12 bases lay between the germline ends. The CDR3 DNA reads TGCGCCAGCACGGGGGTACGGCATGAGCAGTTCTTC. Translation: CASTGVRHEQFF.

The CDR3 nucleotides read TGTGCCAGCAGCGTAGGGCAGGGGAGGGGATCCGAGCAGTACTTC. This codes for CASSVGQGRGSEQYF. The chain has TRBV9 and TRBJ2-7, with TRBD2 as a possible D gene (7 bases). The V gene lost 0 bases and the J gene lost 6 bases, with 16 bases spanning the gap. Germline values: CDR1 SGDLS, CDR2 YYNGEE. This CDR3 region has 15 residues.

The chain has TRBV5-1 and TRBJ1-4, with 8 bases matching TRBD1. The CDR3 runs to 18 residues. The trim removed 3 bases at V and 2 bases at J, leaving 12 bases unmatched. From germline, CDR1 is SGHRS and CDR2 YFSETQ. CDR3 in DNA: TGCGCCAGCAGCTATACGACAGGGGCGATGAGGACTAATGAAAAACTGTTTTTT. Translated, it gives CASSYTTGAMRTNEKLFF. The full variable domain, its missing parts supplied by reference TRBV5-1 and TRBJ1-4, is KAGVTQTPRYLIKTRGQQVTLSCSPISGHRSVSWYQQTPGQGLQFLFEYFSETQRNKGNFPGRFSGRQFSNSRSEMNVSTLELGDSALYLCASSYTTGAMRTNEKLFFGSGTQLSVL.

The rearrangement joins TRBV9 to TRBJ1-2, with 9 bases matching TRBD1. V lost 7 bases to trimming and J lost 7 bases; unmatched junction nucleotides: 5. Germline assignment: CDR1 SGDLS and CDR2 YYNGEE. This CDR3 contains 12 residues. Written as DNA, the CDR3 is TGTGCCAGCCACAGGGGGCGAAGTGGCTACACCTTC. It encodes CASHRGRSGYTF. The complete variable domain, with remaining parts taken from reference TRBV9 and TRBJ1-2, reads DSGVTQTPKHLITATGQRVTLRCSPRSGDLSVYWYQQSLDQGLQFLIQYYNGEERAKGNILERFSAQQFPDLHSELNLSSLELGDSALYFCASHRGRSGYTFGSGTRLTVV.

V and J are TRBV7-9 and TRBJ1-2; TRBD1 matches 9 bases. The CDR3 is made up of 17 amino acids. V was pared by 1 base and J by 7 bases, with 13 bases of the junction left unmatched. The germline CDR1 and CDR2 sequences are SEHNR and FQNEAQ (reference sequence). Here the CDR3 reads CASSLGLGQGKGSGYTF. CDR3 in DNA: TGTGCCAGCAGCTTAGGACTGGGACAGGGAAAGGGCTCTGGCTACACCTTC.

V and J are TRBV27 and TRBJ2-7; weak D call: TRBD1 (6 bases). The CDR3 totals 12 residues. V was cut by 1 base and J by 6 bases, with 7 bases left in between. The germline V gene encodes CDR1 MNHEY and CDR2 SMNVEV (reference sequence). The CDR3 loop is CASSLFRGEQYF. The CDR3 DNA is TGTGCCAGCAGTTTATTCAGGGGCGAGCAGTACTTC.